This T cell receptor beta chain was retrieved from a study of shared clonotypes between healthy human individuals. Across the study: CD4 naive cells filled three plates per donor, CD4 memory three, CD8 naive two and CD8 memory one. The study's findings and limits: Naive subsets usually exceeded memory subsets in estimated richness. Among donors, sharing of clonotypes was expected to be affected by sequencing depth.

Here immunoSEQ multiplex PCR was the method, and the copy in TCRdb shows in-frame clones only, minus some. The sample shows about 590,000 clones, around 95% of them seen only once. The CDR3 length is 12 residues. V was shortened by 1 base and J by 10 bases, with 9 bases between the two germline ends. CDR1 and CDR2 from the germline V gene are SGHTS and YDEGEE. Naive-designated CD8 cells lacked CD45RO, were positively enriched for CCR7, and omitted terminally differentiated effector memory CD45RA+ cells. A remark on this clone: What it binds is unknown.

This rearrangement joins TRBV5-8 to TRBJ2-1; D call uncertain. The source of this sequence is a woman aged 30 to 39 in good health. The sequenced sample was naive CD8+ T cells sorted from blood. CDR3 protein: CASSLSLAEQFF. The CDR3 nucleotides are TGTGCCAGCAGCTTGTCTCTCGCCGAGCAGTTCTTC.